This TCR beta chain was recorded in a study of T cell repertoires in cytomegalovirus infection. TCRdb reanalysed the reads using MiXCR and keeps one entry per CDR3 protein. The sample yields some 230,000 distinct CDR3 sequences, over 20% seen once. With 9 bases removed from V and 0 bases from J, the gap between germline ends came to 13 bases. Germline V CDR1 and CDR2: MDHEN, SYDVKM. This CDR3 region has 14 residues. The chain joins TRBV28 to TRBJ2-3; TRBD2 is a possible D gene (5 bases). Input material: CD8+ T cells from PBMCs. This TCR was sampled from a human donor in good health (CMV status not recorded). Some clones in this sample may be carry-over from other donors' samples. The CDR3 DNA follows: TGTGCCAGTGCTAATAGCGAAAGCACAGATACGCAGTATTTT. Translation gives CASANSESTDTQYF.